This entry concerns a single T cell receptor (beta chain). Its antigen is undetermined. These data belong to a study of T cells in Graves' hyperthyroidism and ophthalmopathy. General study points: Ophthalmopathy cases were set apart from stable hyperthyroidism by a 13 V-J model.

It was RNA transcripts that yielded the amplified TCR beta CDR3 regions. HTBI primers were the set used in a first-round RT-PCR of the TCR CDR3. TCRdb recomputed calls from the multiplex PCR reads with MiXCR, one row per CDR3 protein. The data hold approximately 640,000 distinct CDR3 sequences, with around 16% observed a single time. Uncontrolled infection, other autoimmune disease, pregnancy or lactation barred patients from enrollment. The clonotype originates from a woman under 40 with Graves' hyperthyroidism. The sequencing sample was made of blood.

The CDR3 DNA reads TGTGCCAGCACCCTTGGACAGGCCGAATATCATAGCAATCAGCCCCAGCATTTT. Translating it yields CASTLGQAEYHSNQPQHF. The rearrangement links TRBV6-2 or TRBV6-3 to TRBJ1-5; TRBD1 matches 7 bases. Germline loops: CDR1 MNHEY, CDR2 SVGEGT. The CDR3 runs to 18 residues. V was pared by 7 bases and J by 0 bases, with 15 bases of the junction left unmatched.